The source of this T cell receptor (beta chain) is a study of human T cells and chemical hapten exposure. Across the study: DPC 0.01% went on the upper back by patch test, with reading at 6 days. Patients having alopecia areata, totalis or universalis were mostly female.

TCRdb re-analysed the RACE reads in MiXCR, keeping a single row per CDR3 protein. This table has tens of thousands of distinct CDR3 sequences, approximately 9.9% appearing once. The CDR3 spans 15 residues. Germline V gene sequence: CDR1 SGDLS, CDR2 YYNGEE. V shed 8 bases, J shed 5 bases, and the junction held 14 bases outside the gene matches. This clonotype was observed at least ten times. This sample's time point: pre-sensitization, week 0. Indicated treatment: therapeutic diphenylcyclopropenone sensitization with weekly scalp DPC. This chain uses TRBV9 with TRBJ2-5, with 8 bases matching TRBD1. The sequencing used whole blood, collected in connection with sensitization to the hapten diphenylcyclopropenone (DPC). This sequence was found in a woman in her forties or fifties with alopecia areata. Some clones in this sample may be carry-over from other donors' samples. The CDR3 nucleotides read TGTGCCAGTGCTAAACTGGACAGGGAGGCGGAGACCCAGTACTTC. Its protein product is CASAKLDREAETQYF.